This T cell receptor (beta chain) was identified during a study of T cells in localized non-small cell lung cancer. This CDR3 contains 13 residues. The germline V and J ends were trimmed by 3 bases and 4 bases, with 6 bases remaining between them. CDR1 is LNHDA, CDR2 SQIVND, per germline (reference sequence). TCRdb's copy holds only in-frame clones and misses some; the assay was immunoSEQ multiplex PCR. The sample holds some 64,000 clones, almost 90% seen once. This clone was found once. The chain links TRBV19 to TRBJ2-2, with D uncertain. This receptor was identified in a woman aged 35 to 70 with stage I lung adenocarcinoma. Sequencing used peripheral blood, obtained before any cancer treatment. The chain's CDR3 is CASSIQFTGELFF. The CDR3, as DNA: TGTGCCAGTAGTATCCAATTCACCGGGGAGCTGTTTTTT.